This entry lists 18 T cell receptor beta chains sequenced from one sample in a study of blood T cell repertoires in COVID-19. Only in-frame clones appear in the TCRdb table, and some are missing; sequencing was by immunoSEQ multiplex PCR. The data contain under 250,000 clones, about 76% of them singletons. Specimen: peripheral blood. The receptors were sampled from a woman between 40 and 50 years old with COVID-19, enrolled during active disease.

This chain joins TRBV6-5 and TRBJ2-7; D might be TRBD2 (5 bases). From germline, CDR1 is MNHEY and CDR2 SVGAGI. Trimming stripped 2 bases from V and 0 bases from J, with 11 bases between. The CDR3 sequence is 15 residues long. In DNA form, the CDR3 reads TGTGCCAGCAGTTACACTATCCGGGGCTCCTACGAGCAGTACTTC. Translation gives CASSYTIRGSYEQYF.

This clone has only one observation. The chain carries TRBV27 and TRBJ2-5; the D is unclear. Trimming took off 6 bases at V and 1 base at J, with 3 bases between the two ends. Germline lookup yields CDR1 MNHEY and CDR2 SMNVEV (reference sequence). The CDR3 covers 11 residues. CDR3 nucleotide sequence: TGTGCCAGCAGCTTCCAAGAGACCCAGTACTTC. It translates to CASSFQETQYF.

This sequence joins TRBV7-9 and TRBJ2-1, with D perhaps TRBD2 (6 bases). V was trimmed by 7 bases and J by 0 bases, leaving 13 bases between them. The CDR3 sequence is 15 residues long. The germline V gene encodes CDR1 SEHNR and CDR2 FQNEAQ (reference sequence). The CDR3 DNA is TGTGCCAGCACCTCGGACGGGAGCTCCTACAATGAGCAGTTCTTC. Translation: CASTSDGSSYNEQFF.

The chain has TRBV5-1 and TRBJ2-1; TRBD1 agrees at 9 bases. J lost 1 base, V lost 0 bases, and 5 bases had no gene match. Germline V CDR1 and CDR2: SGHRS, YFSETQ. The CDR3 totals 17 residues. The CDR3 loop reads CASSLARGTGSYNEQFF. CDR3 DNA: TGCGCCAGCAGCTTGGCCCGGGGGACAGGGTCCTACAATGAGCAGTTCTTC.

The rearrangement links TRBV25-1 to TRBJ1-2; D gene ambiguous. CDR3 length: 14 amino acids. Trimming cost V 7 bases and J 3 bases, with 15 bases left between them. Germline V CDR1 and CDR2: MGHDK, SYGVNS. The CDR3 reads CASTIGEGYYGYTF. CDR3 nucleotide sequence: TGTGCCAGCACCATTGGGGAGGGATACTATGGCTACACCTTC.

The V and J genes are TRBV15 and TRBJ2-7; 7 bases fit TRBD1. The germline V gene has CDR1 LNHNV and CDR2 YYDKDF (reference sequence). V lost 1 base and J lost 0; bases outside the gene matches: 6. The CDR3 extends over 16 amino acids. This CDR3 reads CATSRGGAGGSYEQYF. CDR3 coding DNA: TGTGCCACCAGCAGAGGAGGTGCAGGGGGCTCCTACGAGCAGTACTTC.

This sequence joins TRBV6-2 or TRBV6-3 and TRBJ1-2, with 10 bases that match TRBD1. The CDR3 sequence is 20 residues long. With 1 base clipped from V and 4 bases from J, the junction kept 18 bases outside the gene matches. Germline CDR1 MNHEY, CDR2 SVGEGT. The DNA of the CDR3 is TGTGCCAGCAGTTACTTCTTAGGCCCAGGACAGGGGGAGAGGAGCTATGGCTACACCTTC. Translation: CASSYFLGPGQGERSYGYTF.

V usage is TRBV5-1 and J usage is TRBJ2-1; 9 bases map to TRBD1. The V gene's germline CDR1 is SGHRS and CDR2 YFSETQ. This CDR3 comprises 14 residues. Trimming at V came to 3 bases and at J to 6 bases, leaving 4 bases not matched to a gene. CDR3: CASSWGQGGNEQFF. The CDR3 region has the DNA TGCGCCAGCAGCTGGGGACAGGGAGGCAATGAGCAGTTCTTC.

The V call is TRBV5-1, the J call TRBJ1-5; the D is unclear. V lost 1 base to trimming and J lost 0 bases, with 11 bases between them. CDR3 length equals 16 residues. Per the germline V gene, CDR1 is SGHRS and CDR2 is YFSETQ. The CDR3 DNA is TGCGCCAGCAGCTTGAGCGGGGATCCTAGCAATCAGCCCCAGCATTTT. It specifies CASSLSGDPSNQPQHF. Full variable domain (remainder filled in from reference TRBV5-1 and TRBJ1-5): KAGVTQTPRYLIKTRGQQVTLSCSPISGHRSVSWYQQTPGQGLQFLFEYFSETQRNKGNFPGRFSGRQFSNSRSEMNVSTLELGDSALYLCASSLSGDPSNQPQHFGDGTRLSIL.

The chain combines TRBV7-9 with TRBJ2-7, with 8 bases that match TRBD1. This CDR3 contains 16 residues. J gave up 0 bases and V 0 bases, and 4 bases lay outside the gene matches. The germline V gene encodes CDR1 SEHNR and CDR2 FQNEAQ (reference sequence). CDR3 protein: CASSLARTGSSYEQYF. The CDR3 bases are TGTGCCAGCAGCTTAGCGCGGACAGGGAGCTCCTACGAGCAGTACTTC.

The chain links TRBV24-1 to TRBJ2-5; 8 bases agree with TRBD1. CDR1 KGHDR and CDR2 SFDVKD come from the germline V gene. V shed 12 bases and J 5 bases; nucleotides not matched to a gene: 13. The CDR3 is 14 residues long. Here the CDR3 reads CASSSTGEAETQYF. The CDR3 DNA reads TGTGCCTCAAGTTCGACAGGGGAGGCGGAGACCCAGTACTTC.

This clone has a handful of counts. This chain joins TRBV6-5 and TRBJ1-6, with D possibly being TRBD1 (5 bases). Between the trimmed V and J ends, which lost 2 bases and 8 bases, there was a span of 10 bases. The CDR3 covers 14 residues. CDR1 and CDR2 from the germline V gene are MNHEY and SVGAGI. The CDR3 DNA reads as TGTGCCAGCAGTTACGGAGGGGTTGATTCACCCCTCCACTTT. Its translation is CASSYGGVDSPLHF.

The chain carries TRBV10-3 and TRBJ1-1; 10 bases are shared with TRBD1. CDR3 length: 14 residues. V gave up 2 bases and J gave up 4 bases; unmatched junction bases: 1. Germline-derived CDR1 and CDR2 are ENHRY and SYGVKD. CDR3 in DNA: TGTGCCATCAGTGAGGGACAGGGGGGCACTGAAGCTTTCTTT. This codes for CAISEGQGGTEAFF.

A note on this clone: Other DNA sequences in the same sample also yield this CDR3. The chain carries TRBV3-1 (or the pseudogene TRBV3-2) and TRBJ2-7, with 11 bases that match TRBD2. J lost 2 bases, V lost 5 bases, and 2 bases had no gene match. The CDR3 length is 14 residues. The germline CDR1 and CDR2 sequences are LGHDT and YNNKEL (reference sequence). The CDR3 protein is CASSGTSGPYEQYF. The CDR3 coding sequence is TGTGCCAGCAGCGGGACTAGCGGCCCCTACGAGCAGTACTTC.

This clone was recorded once. The genes are TRBV27 and TRBJ2-2; D perhaps matches TRBD2 (5 bases). The CDR3 totals 11 residues. V lost 7 bases and J lost 8, with 8 bases in between. The germline V gene encodes CDR1 MNHEY and CDR2 SMNVEV (reference sequence). The chain's CDR3 is CASKRQGELFF. The CDR3 DNA reads TGTGCCAGCAAGCGGCAGGGGGAGCTGTTTTTT.

The chain employs TRBV7-8 and TRBJ1-1; D gene ambiguous. V gave up 6 bases and J gave up 3 bases, with 14 bases separating them. Per the germline V gene, CDR1 is SGHVS and CDR2 is FQNEAQ. The CDR3 spans 14 residues. The CDR3 DNA sequence: TGTGCCAGCAGGTTGTCCCGAGCGTACACTGAAGCTTTCTTT. This codes for CASRLSRAYTEAFF.

This chain links TRBV6-2 or TRBV6-3 with TRBJ2-7; D not certain. Trimming took off 6 bases at V and 6 bases at J, with 9 bases between the two ends. From germline, CDR1 is MNHEY and CDR2 SVGEGT. CDR3 length: 11 amino acids. The DNA for the CDR3 is TGTGCCAGCAGCCGACTCAGCGAGCAGTACTTC. Translated, it gives CASSRLSEQYF.

J is TRBJ1-6 and V is TRBV7-2; D is unclear. The CDR3 has 16 amino acids. The V end lost 4 bases, the J end lost 0 bases, and 10 bases lay between the germline ends. Germline-derived CDR1 and CDR2 are SGHTA and FQGNSA. The CDR3 loop reads CASSSDRSSYNSPLHF. CDR3 in DNA: TGTGCCAGCAGCTCAGACCGGAGCTCCTATAATTCACCCCTCCACTTT.